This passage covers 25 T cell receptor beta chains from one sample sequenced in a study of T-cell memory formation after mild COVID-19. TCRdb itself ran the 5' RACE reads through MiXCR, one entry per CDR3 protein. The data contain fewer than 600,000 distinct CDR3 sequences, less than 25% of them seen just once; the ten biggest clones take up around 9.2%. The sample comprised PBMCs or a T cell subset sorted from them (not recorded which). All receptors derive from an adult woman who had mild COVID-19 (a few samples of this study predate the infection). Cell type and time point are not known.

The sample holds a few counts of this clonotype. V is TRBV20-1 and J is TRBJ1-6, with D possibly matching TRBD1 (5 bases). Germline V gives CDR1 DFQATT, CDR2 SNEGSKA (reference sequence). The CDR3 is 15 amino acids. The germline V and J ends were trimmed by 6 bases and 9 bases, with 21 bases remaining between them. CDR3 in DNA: TGCAGTGCCGGAGAGGGGATCGGTTCGGTTTCACCCCTCCACTTT. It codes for CSAGEGIGSVSPLHF.

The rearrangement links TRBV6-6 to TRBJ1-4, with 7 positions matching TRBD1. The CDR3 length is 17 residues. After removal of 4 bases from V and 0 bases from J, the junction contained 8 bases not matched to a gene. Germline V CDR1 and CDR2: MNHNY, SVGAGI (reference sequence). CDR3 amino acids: CASSLLKQGPTNEKLFF. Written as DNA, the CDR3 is TGTGCCAGCAGTTTGTTGAAACAGGGGCCAACTAATGAAAAACTGTTTTTT.

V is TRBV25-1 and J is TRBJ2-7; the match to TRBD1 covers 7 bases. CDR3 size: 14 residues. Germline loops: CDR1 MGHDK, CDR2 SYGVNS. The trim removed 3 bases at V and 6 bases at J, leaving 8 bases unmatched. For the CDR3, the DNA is TGTGCCAGCAGTGAGGACAGGCCGCCCGCCGAGCAGTACTTC. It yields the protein CASSEDRPPAEQYF.

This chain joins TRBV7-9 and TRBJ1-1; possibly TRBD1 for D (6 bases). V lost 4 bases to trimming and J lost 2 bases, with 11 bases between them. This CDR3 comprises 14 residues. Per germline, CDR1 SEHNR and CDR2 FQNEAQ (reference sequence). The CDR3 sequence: CASSSDRRNTEAFF. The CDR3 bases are TGTGCCAGCAGCTCCGACAGGAGAAACACTGAAGCTTTCTTT. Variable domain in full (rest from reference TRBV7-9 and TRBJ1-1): DTGVSQNPRHKITKRGQNVTFRCDPISEHNRLYWYRQTLGQGPEFLTYFQNEAQLEKSRLLSDRFSAERPKGSFSTLEIQRTEQGDSAMYLCASSSDRRNTEAFFGQGTRLTVV.

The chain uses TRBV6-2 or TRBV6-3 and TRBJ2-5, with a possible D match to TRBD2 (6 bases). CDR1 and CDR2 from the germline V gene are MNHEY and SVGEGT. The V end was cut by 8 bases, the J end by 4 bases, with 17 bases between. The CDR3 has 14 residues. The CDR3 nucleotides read TGTGCCAGCGGAAGAGCGGGTTCTATAGAGACCCAGTACTTC. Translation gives CASGRAGSIETQYF.

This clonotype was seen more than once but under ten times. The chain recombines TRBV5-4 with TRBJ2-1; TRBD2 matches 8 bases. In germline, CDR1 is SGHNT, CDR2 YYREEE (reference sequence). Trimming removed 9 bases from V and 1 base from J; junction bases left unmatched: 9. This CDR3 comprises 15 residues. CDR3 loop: CAIRSGTQSYNEQFF. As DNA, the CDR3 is TGTGCCATCCGTAGCGGGACTCAGTCCTACAATGAGCAGTTCTTC.

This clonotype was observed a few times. The CDR3 spells CASSYSGLSGEKLFF. The CDR3 DNA is TGTGCCAGCAGTTACTCTGGTTTGAGCGGAGAAAAACTGTTTTTT. The chain links TRBV6-5 to TRBJ1-4; D is undetermined. CDR1 and CDR2 from the germline V gene are MNHEY and SVGAGI. Between the trimmed V and J ends, which lost 0 bases and 8 bases, there was a span of 13 bases. The CDR3 length is 15 residues.

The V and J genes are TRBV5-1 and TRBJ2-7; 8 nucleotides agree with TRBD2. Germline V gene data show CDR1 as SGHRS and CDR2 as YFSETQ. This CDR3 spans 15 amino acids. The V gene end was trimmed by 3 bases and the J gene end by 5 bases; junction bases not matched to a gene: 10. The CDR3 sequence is CASSSSGLALDEQYF. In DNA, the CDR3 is TGCGCCAGCAGCTCCTCTGGACTAGCTCTTGACGAGCAGTACTTC.

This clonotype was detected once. The CDR3 DNA reads as TGTGCCAGCAGCCCCCGTGGGGGTTCTCGAGGGGCCAACGTCCTGACTTTC. As protein: CASSPRGGSRGANVLTF. The V and J genes are TRBV11-3 and TRBJ2-6; perhaps D is TRBD1 or TRBD2 (5 bases each). V lost 5 bases and J 4 bases, leaving 18 bases between the germline ends. The CDR3 spans 17 residues. Germline values: CDR1 SGHNT, CDR2 YENEEA.

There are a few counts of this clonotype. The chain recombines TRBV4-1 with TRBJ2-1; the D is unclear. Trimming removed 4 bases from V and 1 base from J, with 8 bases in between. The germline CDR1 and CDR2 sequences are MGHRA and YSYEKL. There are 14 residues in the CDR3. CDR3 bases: TGCGCCAGCAGCCCCCCTATGTCCTACAATGAGCAGTTCTTC. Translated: CASSPPMSYNEQFF.

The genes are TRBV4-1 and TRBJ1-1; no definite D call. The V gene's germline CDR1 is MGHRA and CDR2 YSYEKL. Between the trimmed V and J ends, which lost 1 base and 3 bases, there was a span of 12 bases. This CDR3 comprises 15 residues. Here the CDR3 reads CASSQAVQEDTEAFF. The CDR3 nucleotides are TGCGCCAGCAGCCAAGCCGTCCAGGAGGACACTGAAGCTTTCTTT.

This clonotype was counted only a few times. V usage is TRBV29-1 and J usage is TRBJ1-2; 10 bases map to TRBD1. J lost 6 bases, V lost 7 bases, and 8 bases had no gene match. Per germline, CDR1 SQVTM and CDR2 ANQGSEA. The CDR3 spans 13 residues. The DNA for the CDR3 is TGCAGCGCCCGGGACAGGGGTTACGATGGCTACACCTTC. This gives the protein CSARDRGYDGYTF.

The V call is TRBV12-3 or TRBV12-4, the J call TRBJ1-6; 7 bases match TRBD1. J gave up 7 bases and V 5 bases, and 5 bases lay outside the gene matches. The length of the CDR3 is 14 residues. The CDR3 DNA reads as TGTGCCAGCAGTATCGACAGGGCAAATTCACCCCTCCACTTT. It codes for CASSIDRANSPLHF.

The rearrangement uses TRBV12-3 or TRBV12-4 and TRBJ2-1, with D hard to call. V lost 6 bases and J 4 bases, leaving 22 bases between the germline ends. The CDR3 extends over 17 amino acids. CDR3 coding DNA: TGTGCCAGCAGCCCACCAACGGCCGATAGGATATACAATGAGCAGTTCTTC. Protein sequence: CASSPPTADRIYNEQFF.

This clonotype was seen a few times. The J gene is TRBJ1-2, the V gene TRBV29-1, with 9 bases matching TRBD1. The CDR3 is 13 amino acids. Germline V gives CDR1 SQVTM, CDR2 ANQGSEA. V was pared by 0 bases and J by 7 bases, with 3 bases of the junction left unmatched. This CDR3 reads CSVEEQGALGYTF. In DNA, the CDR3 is TGCAGCGTTGAAGAACAGGGGGCGCTTGGCTACACCTTC.

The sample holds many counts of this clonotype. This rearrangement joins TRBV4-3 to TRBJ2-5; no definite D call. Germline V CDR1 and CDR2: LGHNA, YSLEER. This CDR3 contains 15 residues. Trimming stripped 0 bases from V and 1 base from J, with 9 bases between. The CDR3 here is CASSQDRALQETQYF. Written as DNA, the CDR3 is TGCGCCAGCAGCCAAGATAGGGCTCTCCAAGAGACCCAGTACTTC.

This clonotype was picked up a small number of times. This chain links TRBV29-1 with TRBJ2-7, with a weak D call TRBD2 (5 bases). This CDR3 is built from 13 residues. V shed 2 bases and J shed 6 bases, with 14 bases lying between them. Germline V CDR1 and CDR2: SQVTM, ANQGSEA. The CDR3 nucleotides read TGCAGCGTTGAACAGCCATTCAGCGGCGAGCAGTACTTC. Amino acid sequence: CSVEQPFSGEQYF.

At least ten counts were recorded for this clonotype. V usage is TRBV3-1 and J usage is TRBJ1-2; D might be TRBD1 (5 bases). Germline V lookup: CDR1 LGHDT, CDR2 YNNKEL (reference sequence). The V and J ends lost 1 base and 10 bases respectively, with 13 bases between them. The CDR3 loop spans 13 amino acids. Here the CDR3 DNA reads TGTGCCAGCAGCCAAGGACAGCCCTGCGTCTACACCTTC. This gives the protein CASSQGQPCVYTF.

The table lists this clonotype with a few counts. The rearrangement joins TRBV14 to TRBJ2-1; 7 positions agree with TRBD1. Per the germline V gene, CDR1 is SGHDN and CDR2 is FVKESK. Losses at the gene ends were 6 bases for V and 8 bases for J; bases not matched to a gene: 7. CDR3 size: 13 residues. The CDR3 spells CASRRQGIDEQFF. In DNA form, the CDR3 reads TGTGCCAGCAGGCGACAGGGTATAGATGAGCAGTTCTTC.

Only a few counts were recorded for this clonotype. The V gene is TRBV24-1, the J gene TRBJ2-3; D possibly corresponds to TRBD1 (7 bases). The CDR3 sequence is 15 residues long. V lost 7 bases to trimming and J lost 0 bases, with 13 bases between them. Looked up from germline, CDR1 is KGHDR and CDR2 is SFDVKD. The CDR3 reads CATSRGASSTDTQYF. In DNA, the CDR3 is TGTGCCACCAGCAGGGGGGCCTCTAGCACAGATACGCAGTATTTT.

CDR3 amino acids: CASLQGNQPQHF. CDR3 bases: TGTGCCAGTCTGCAGGGGAATCAGCCCCAGCATTTT. This chain links TRBV19 with TRBJ1-5, with a tentative D call TRBD1 (6 bases). V lost 8 bases, J lost 4 bases, and 9 bases lay in between. Germline CDR1 and CDR2: LNHDA and SQIVND (reference sequence). There are 12 residues in the CDR3.

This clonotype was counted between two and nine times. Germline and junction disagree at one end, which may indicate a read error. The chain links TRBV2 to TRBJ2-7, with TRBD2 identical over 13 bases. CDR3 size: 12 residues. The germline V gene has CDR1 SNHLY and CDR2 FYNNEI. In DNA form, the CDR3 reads TGTGCCAGCAGTGATTCTACTAGCGGGAGGGACTTC. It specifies CASSDSTSGRDF.

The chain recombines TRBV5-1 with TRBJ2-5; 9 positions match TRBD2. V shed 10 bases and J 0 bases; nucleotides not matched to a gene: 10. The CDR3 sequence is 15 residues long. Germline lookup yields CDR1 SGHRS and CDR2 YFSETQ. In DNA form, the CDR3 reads TGCGCCGACCTGAGGAGCGGGGGGTACCAAGAGACCCAGTACTTC. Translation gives CADLRSGGYQETQYF.

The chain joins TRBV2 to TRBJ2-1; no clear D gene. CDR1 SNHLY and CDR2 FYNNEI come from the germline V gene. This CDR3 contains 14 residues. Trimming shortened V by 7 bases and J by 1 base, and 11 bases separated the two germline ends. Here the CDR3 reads CASIPRNSYNEQFF. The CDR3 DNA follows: TGTGCCAGCATTCCCAGGAATTCCTACAATGAGCAGTTCTTC.

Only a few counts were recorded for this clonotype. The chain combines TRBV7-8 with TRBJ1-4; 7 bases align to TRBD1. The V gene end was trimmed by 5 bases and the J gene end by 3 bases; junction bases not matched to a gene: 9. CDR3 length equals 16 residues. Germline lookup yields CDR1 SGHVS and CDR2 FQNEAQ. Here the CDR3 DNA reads TGTGCCAGCAGCGCAGCTACAGGGGTCCCTAATGAAAAACTGTTTTTT. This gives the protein CASSAATGVPNEKLFF.